These T cell receptor beta chains were read from a single sample in a study of vaccination effects on CD4 cells after COVID-19. For these TCRs, the target antigens are not known. Here immunoSEQ multiplex PCR was the method, and the copy in TCRdb shows in-frame clones only, minus some. This sample has about 54,000 clones; 80% occur once, and the top ten carry 2% to 2.5%. The sample in question was CD4+ T cells from PBMCs cultured with HCoV-229E spike peptides, obtained before COVID-19 vaccination. The receptors shown here come from a human donor who received a COVID-19 vaccine. Both conserved end residues are part of each CDR3. Fields, in order: D gene, V gene, J gene, clone size, CDR3 protein. D genes are given only for firm matches. Clone size is shown for a subset of rows, as once, few, many or a class of expanded clone.

>TRBD1|TRBV29-1|TRBJ1-2|few
CSGGDRVGFGGYTF
>-|TRBV11-3|TRBJ2-1|-
CASSLEDSTQIF
>-|TRBV29-1|TRBJ1-5|-
CSVQAPGQPQHF
>-|TRBV5-8|TRBJ1-4|-
CASSLRQGTNEKLFF
>TRBD2|TRBV5-1|TRBJ2-3|-
CASSLAPTSGGRADTQYF
>-|TRBV6-5|TRBJ1-4|-
CASSFQGTANEKLFF
>-|TRBV19|TRBJ1-1|-
CASSADRLNTEAFF
>TRBD2|TRBV6-6|TRBJ2-3|-
CASSYSGGSTDTQYF
>-|TRBV27|TRBJ1-2|-
CASSLRGNYGYTF
>-|TRBV7-8|TRBJ1-5|-
CASSLEPRVVRNQPQHF
>-|TRBV18|TRBJ1-5|-
CASSPEGYQPQHF
>-|TRBV5-1|TRBJ2-5|-
CASSSQFETQYF
>-|TRBV7-9|TRBJ1-2|-
CASSLPRGGGYTF
>-|TRBV5-1|TRBJ2-6|-
CASSLGGQSGANVLTF
>TRBD1|TRBV5-1|TRBJ1-2|-
CASSAQGNYGYTF
>TRBD1|TRBV25-1|TRBJ2-3|-
CASSVPGGLDTQYF
>TRBD2|TRBV7-9|TRBJ2-1|-
CASSRGTSAEQFF
>-|TRBV6-5|TRBJ2-2|once
CASSYKSRINTGELFF
>-|TRBV3-1/TRBV3-2|TRBJ1-4|once
CASSHSPPPPEKLFF
>-|TRBV10-3|TRBJ2-3|-
CAISGGSGAIGDTQYF
>-|TRBV9|TRBJ1-4|once
CASSGGLGEKLFF
>-|TRBV2|TRBJ1-2|-
CASSQGTYGYTF
>TRBD1|TRBV19|TRBJ2-2|-
CASSILRTGVDGELFF
>-|TRBV19|TRBJ1-6|-
CASSIQGVGINSPLHF
>-|TRBV19|TRBJ1-5|-
CASSRGLDSNQPQHF
>-|TRBV7-2|TRBJ1-2|-
CASSLVGLHGYTF
>-|TRBV3-1/TRBV3-2|TRBJ1-6|-
CASSQVSQGSSYNSPLHF
>-|TRBV10-2|TRBJ2-2|-
CASSALAPANTGELFF
>TRBD1|TRBV28|TRBJ2-2|-
CASKRQGLNTGELFF
>-|TRBV10-3|TRBJ1-2|-
CAISDGRGVPNYGYTF
>-|TRBV2|TRBJ2-2|-
CASRYRDILDGELFF
>-|TRBV30|TRBJ1-6|-
CAWSSPRLDSPLHF
>-|TRBV18|TRBJ2-3|-
CASSPQGFTDTQYF
>-|TRBV5-1|TRBJ1-1|-
CASSLEGDQKAFF
>TRBD1|TRBV3-1/TRBV3-2|TRBJ1-2|-
CASSQEGTGGAAGYTF
>-|TRBV19|TRBJ1-3|-
CASSRNGAGNTIYF
>-|TRBV28|TRBJ1-5|-
CASSFSEGNQPQHF
>-|TRBV11-2|TRBJ2-5|-
CASSLERQGIGETQYF
>-|TRBV27|TRBJ1-1|-
CASSWRPGQRNTEAFF
>-|TRBV30|TRBJ1-3|-
CAWSGHSGSGNTIYF
>TRBD1|TRBV5-1|TRBJ2-1|few
CASSLGTGDPYNEQFF
>-|TRBV5-1|TRBJ1-5|-
CASSLVGTSNQPQHF
>-|TRBV5-1|TRBJ2-3|few
CASSSRYREWGTDTQYF
>-|TRBV27|TRBJ1-3|-
CASSFSGSGNTIYF
>TRBD1|TRBV10-3|TRBJ1-4|-
CAISEGSTGQHNEKLFF
>-|TRBV4-3|TRBJ2-3|-
CASSQGNHYAPDTQYF
>TRBD1|TRBV18|TRBJ1-2|-
CASSHGTGDGNGYTF
>-|TRBV2|TRBJ1-1|-
CASRRTANTEAFF
>-|TRBV20-1|TRBJ1-1|-
CSASTGDATEAFF
>-|TRBV2|TRBJ1-5|-
CASTSTSNQPQHF
>TRBD2|TRBV7-2|TRBJ2-3|-
CASSLVGAGGPTDTQYF